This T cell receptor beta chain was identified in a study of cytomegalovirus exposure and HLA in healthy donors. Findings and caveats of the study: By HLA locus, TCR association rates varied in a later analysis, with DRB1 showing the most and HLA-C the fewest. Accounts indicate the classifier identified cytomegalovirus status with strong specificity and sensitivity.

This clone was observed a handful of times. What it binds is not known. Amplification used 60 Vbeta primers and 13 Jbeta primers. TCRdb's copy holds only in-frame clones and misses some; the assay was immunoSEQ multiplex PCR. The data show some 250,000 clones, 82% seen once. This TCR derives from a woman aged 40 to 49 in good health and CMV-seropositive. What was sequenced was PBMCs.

CDR3 protein: CASSSPGSNYGYTF. The CDR3 nucleotides are TGTGCCAGCAGTTCCCCAGGATCTAACTATGGCTACACCTTC. The gene calls are TRBV6-5 and TRBJ1-2; D remains ambiguous. CDR1 is MNHEY, CDR2 SVGAGI, per germline. The germline V and J ends were trimmed by 4 bases and 0 bases, with 9 bases remaining between them. The CDR3 extends over 14 amino acids.